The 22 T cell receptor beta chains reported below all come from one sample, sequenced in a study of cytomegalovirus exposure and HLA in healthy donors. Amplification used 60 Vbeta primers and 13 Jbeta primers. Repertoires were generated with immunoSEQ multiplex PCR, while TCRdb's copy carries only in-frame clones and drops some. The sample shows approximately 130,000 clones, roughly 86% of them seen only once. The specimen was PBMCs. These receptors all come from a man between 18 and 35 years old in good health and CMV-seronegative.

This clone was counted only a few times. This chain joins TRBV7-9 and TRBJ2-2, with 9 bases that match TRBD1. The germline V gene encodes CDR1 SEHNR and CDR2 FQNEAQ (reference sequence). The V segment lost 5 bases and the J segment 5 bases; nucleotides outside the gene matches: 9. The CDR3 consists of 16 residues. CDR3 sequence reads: CASSPWTGEITGELFF. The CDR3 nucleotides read TGTGCCAGCAGCCCCTGGACAGGGGAAATAACCGGGGAGCTGTTTTTT.

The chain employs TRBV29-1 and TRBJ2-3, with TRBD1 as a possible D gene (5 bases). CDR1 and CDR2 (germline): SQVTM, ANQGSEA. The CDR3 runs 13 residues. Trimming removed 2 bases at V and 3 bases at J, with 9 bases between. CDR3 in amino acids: CSVESRQTDTQYF. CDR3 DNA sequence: TGCAGCGTTGAATCTCGACAGACAGATACGCAGTATTTT.

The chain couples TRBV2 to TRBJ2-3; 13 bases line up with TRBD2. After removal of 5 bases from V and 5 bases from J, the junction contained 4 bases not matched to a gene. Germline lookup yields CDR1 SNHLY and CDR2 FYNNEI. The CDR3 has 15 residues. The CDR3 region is CASSRLAGGRDTQYF. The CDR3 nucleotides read TGTGCCAGCAGTCGACTAGCGGGGGGCAGAGATACGCAGTATTTT.

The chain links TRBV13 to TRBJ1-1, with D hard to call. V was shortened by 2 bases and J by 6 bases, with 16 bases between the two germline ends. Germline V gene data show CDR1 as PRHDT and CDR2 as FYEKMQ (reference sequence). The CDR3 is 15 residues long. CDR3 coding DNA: TGTGCCAGCAGCTTAAACAACCCAATGGTGCCTGAAGCTTTCTTT. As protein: CASSLNNPMVPEAFF.

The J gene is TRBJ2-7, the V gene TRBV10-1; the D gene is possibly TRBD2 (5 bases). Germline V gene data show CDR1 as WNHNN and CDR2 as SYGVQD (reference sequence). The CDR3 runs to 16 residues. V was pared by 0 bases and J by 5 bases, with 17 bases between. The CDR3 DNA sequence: TGCGCCAGCAGTGAGTCGAAATCCCCTCGGCGGGACGAGCAGTACTTC. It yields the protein CASSESKSPRRDEQYF.

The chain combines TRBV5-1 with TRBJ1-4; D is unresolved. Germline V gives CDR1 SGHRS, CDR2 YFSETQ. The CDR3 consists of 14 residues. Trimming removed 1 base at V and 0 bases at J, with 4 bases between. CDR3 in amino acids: CASSLSSTNEKLFF. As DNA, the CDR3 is TGCGCCAGCAGCTTGTCCTCAACTAATGAAAAACTGTTTTTT.

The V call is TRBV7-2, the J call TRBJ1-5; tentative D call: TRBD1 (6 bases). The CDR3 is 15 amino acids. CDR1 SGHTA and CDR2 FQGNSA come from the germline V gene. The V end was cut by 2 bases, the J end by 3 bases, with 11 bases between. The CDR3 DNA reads TGTGCCAGCAGCTTATCGCAGGGGTCCAATCAGCCCCAGCATTTT. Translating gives CASSLSQGSNQPQHF.

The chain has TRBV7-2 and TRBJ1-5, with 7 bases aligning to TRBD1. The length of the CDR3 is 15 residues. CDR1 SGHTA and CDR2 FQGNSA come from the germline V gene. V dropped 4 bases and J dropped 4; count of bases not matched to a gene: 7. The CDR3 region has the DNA TGTGCCAGCAGCTCCGATGGACAGGCAAATCAGCCCCAGCATTTT. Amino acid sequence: CASSSDGQANQPQHF.

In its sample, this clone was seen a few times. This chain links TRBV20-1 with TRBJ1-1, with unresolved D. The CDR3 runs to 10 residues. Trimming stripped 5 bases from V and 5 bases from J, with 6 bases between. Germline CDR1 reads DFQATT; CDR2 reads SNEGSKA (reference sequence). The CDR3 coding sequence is TGCAGTGCTGGCCGAACTGAAGCTTTCTTT. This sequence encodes CSAGRTEAFF.

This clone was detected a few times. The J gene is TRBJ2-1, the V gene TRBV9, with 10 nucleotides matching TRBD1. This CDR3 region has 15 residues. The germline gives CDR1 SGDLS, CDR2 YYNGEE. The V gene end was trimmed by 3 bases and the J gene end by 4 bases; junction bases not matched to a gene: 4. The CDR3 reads CASSADRGPYNEQFF. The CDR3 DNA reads TGTGCCAGCAGCGCCGACAGGGGGCCTTACAATGAGCAGTTCTTC. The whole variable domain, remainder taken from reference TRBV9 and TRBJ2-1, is DSGVTQTPKHLITATGQRVTLRCSPRSGDLSVYWYQQSLDQGLQFLIQYYNGEERAKGNILERFSAQQFPDLHSELNLSSLELGDSALYFCASSADRGPYNEQFFGPGTRLTVL.

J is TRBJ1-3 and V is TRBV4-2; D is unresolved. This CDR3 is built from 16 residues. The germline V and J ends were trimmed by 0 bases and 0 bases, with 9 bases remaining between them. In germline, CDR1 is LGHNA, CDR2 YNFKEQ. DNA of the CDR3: TGTGCCAGCAGCCAAGAGAGAGCGGGCTCTGGAAACACCATATATTTT. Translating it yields CASSQERAGSGNTIYF.

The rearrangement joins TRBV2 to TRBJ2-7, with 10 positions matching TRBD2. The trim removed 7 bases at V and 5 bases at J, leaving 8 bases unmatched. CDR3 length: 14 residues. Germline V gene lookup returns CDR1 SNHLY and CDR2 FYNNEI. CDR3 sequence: CASTPVGTSDEQYF. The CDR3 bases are TGTGCCAGCACTCCGGTCGGGACTAGCGACGAGCAGTACTTC.

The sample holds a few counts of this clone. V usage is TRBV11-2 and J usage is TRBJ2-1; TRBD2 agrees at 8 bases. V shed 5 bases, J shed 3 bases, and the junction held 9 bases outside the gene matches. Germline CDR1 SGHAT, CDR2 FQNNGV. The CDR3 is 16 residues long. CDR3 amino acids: CASSPREAGVYNEQFF. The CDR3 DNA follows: TGTGCCAGCAGCCCCCGTGAAGCGGGGGTCTACAATGAGCAGTTCTTC.

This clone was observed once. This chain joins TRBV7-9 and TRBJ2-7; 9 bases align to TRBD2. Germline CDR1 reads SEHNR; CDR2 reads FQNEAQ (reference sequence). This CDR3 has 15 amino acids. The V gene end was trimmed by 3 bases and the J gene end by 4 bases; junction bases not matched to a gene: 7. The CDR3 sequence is CASSLTSGNFYEQYF. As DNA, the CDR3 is TGTGCCAGCAGCTTGACTAGCGGTAACTTTTACGAGCAGTACTTC.

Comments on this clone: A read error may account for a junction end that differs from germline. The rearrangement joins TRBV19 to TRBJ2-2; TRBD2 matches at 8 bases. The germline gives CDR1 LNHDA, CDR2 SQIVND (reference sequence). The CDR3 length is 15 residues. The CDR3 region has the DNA TGTGCCAGTAGTATGGGCGGGGGGAACGCCGGGGAGCTGTTTTTT. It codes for CASSMGGGNAGELFF.

The CDR3 region has the DNA TGCGCCAGCAGCTTAGGGACAGGGGCCCCGGAAGCTTTCTTT. It codes for CASSLGTGAPEAFF. The chain joins TRBV5-1 to TRBJ1-1; 10 bases are shared with TRBD1. Per germline, CDR1 SGHRS and CDR2 YFSETQ. V lost 2 bases to trimming and J lost 8 bases; unmatched junction nucleotides: 6. CDR3 size: 14 residues.

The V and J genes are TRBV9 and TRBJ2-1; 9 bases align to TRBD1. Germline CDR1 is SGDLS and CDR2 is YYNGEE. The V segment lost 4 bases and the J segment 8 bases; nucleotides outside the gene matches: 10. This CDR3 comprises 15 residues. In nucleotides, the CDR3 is TGTGCCAGCAGCAACCGGGACAGGGTAATCGATGAGCAGTTCTTC. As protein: CASSNRDRVIDEQFF.

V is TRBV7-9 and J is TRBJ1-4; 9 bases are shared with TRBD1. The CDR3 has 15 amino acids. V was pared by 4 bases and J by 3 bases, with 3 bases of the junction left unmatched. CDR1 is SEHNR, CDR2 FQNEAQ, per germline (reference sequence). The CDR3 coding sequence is TGTGCCAGCAGCTCCAGACAGGGGGCTAATGAAAAACTGTTTTTT. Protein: CASSSRQGANEKLFF.

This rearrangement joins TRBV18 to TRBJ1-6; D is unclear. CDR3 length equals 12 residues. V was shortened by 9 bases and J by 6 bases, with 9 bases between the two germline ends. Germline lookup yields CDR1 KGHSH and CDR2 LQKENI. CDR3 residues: CASRAGNSPLHF. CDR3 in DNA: TGTGCCAGTCGAGCGGGTAATTCACCCCTCCACTTT. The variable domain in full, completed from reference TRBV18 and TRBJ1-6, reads NAGVMQNPRHLVRRRGQEARLRCSPMKGHSHVYWYRQLPEEGLKFMVYLQKENIIDESGMPKERFSAEFPKEGPSILRIQQVVRGDSAAYFCASRAGNSPLHFGNGTRLTVT.

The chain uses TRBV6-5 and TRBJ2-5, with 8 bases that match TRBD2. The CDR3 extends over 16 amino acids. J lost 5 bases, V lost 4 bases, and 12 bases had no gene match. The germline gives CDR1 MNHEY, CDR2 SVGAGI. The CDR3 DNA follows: TGTGCCAGCAGTTCCCTCAGCGGGGGCCCCGAGGAGACCCAGTACTTC. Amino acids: CASSSLSGGPEETQYF.

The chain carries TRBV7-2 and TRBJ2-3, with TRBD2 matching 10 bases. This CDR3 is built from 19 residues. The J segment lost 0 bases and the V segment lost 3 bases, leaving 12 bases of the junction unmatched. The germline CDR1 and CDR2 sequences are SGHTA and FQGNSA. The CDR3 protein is CASSFKPSGGVDSTDTQYF. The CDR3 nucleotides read TGTGCCAGCAGCTTTAAACCTAGCGGGGGTGTGGATAGCACAGATACGCAGTATTTT.

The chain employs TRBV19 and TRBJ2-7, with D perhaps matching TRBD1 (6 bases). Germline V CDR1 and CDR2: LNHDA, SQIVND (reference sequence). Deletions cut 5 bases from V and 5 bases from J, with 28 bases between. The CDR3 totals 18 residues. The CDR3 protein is CASSGLSPTGTKANEQYF. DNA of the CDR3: TGTGCCAGTAGTGGCCTCTCCCCCACCGGGACAAAGGCGAACGAGCAGTACTTC.